The 11 T cell receptor beta chains given below trace back to one sample, sequenced in a study of PD-1 blockade in mismatch repair-deficient tumors (dated by TCRdb to the late 2010s). Libraries were constructed by the immunoSEQ multiplex PCR assay. Here the immuneACCESS table is served through TCRdb, limited to in-frame sequences with V and J called. Missing clones are a known gap in these copies; in checked studies unresolved V genes cover under half, and the rest lacks a known reason. A total of around 130,000 clones appear in this sample, about nine tenths of them only once. The ten top clones hold roughly 10% of the sample. Sequenced material: peripheral blood, taken approximately 71 weeks after starting pembrolizumab. All receptors come from an adult with mismatch repair-deficient cancer.

In regard to this clone: Different DNA sequences within this sample yield the same CDR3. This rearrangement joins TRBV9 to TRBJ1-3, with TRBD1 matching over 7 bases. This CDR3 has 15 amino acids. The germline CDR1 and CDR2 sequences are SGDLS and YYNGEE. Trimming at V came to 0 bases and at J to 2 bases, leaving 2 bases not matched to a gene. CDR3 in amino acids: CASSVGQGAGNTIYF. The CDR3 DNA reads as TGTGCCAGCAGCGTAGGGCAGGGGGCTGGAAACACCATATATTTT.

The chain carries TRBV11-2 and TRBJ2-7; D not certain. Trimming left V 0 bases short and J 2 bases short, with 8 bases between. This CDR3 spans 14 amino acids. Germline CDR1 and CDR2: SGHAT and FQNNGV. The CDR3 region has the DNA TGTGCCAGCAGCTTAGAGGAACAGCCCTACGAGCAGTACTTC. It is translated as CASSLEEQPYEQYF.

This CDR3 reads CAISRGQGELETQYF. In DNA, the CDR3 is TGTGCCATCAGTAGAGGACAGGGGGAGTTAGAGACCCAGTACTTC. V gene TRBV10-3 combines with J gene TRBJ2-5; TRBD1 agrees at 10 bases. V lost 5 bases to trimming and J lost 4 bases; unmatched junction nucleotides: 7. The V gene's germline CDR1 is ENHRY and CDR2 SYGVKD. The CDR3 contains 15 residues.

The CDR3 loop reads CASSQSDQRSPSTDTQYF. The DNA for the CDR3 is TGCGCCAGCAGTCAATCGGACCAGCGGAGCCCTAGCACAGATACGCAGTATTTT. The gene calls are TRBV23-1 and TRBJ2-3; the D gene is possibly TRBD2 (5 bases). TRBV23-1 is annotated as an ORF whose role is uncertain. The CDR3 runs to 18 residues. V dropped 0 bases and J dropped 0 bases, with 16 bases sitting between them.

The V gene is TRBV10-3, the J gene TRBJ2-1; TRBD2 might be the D (5 bases). This CDR3 contains 12 residues. The V gene lost 4 bases and the J gene lost 7 bases, with 8 bases spanning the gap. From germline, CDR1 is ENHRY and CDR2 SYGVKD. The DNA of the CDR3 is TGTGCCATCAGTGGGACGGGGAATGAGCAGTTCTTC. Translation: CAISGTGNEQFF.

Relative to its sample, this clone is medium-sized. CDR3 coding DNA: TGCGCCAGCAGCTTTTCCGGGACAGAAGCCTACGAGCAGTACTTC. This gives the protein CASSFSGTEAYEQYF. The rearrangement uses TRBV5-1 and TRBJ2-7, with TRBD1 matching over 7 bases. Germline-derived CDR1 and CDR2 are SGHRS and YFSETQ. The ends lost 2 bases at V and 2 bases at J; junction bases unmatched: 7. The CDR3 is made up of 15 amino acids. The full variable domain, rest sourced from reference TRBV5-1 and TRBJ2-7, is KAGVTQTPRYLIKTRGQQVTLSCSPISGHRSVSWYQQTPGQGLQFLFEYFSETQRNKGNFPGRFSGRQFSNSRSEMNVSTLELGDSALYLCASSFSGTEAYEQYFGPGTRLTVT.

The chain employs TRBV29-1 and TRBJ2-3, with D perhaps matching TRBD2 (6 bases). The CDR3 extends over 14 amino acids. CDR1 and CDR2 (germline): SQVTM, ANQGSEA. V lost 6 bases, J lost 3 bases, and 16 bases lay in between. The CDR3 is CSVVRLGGTDTQYF. The CDR3 DNA sequence: TGCAGCGTCGTCCGACTAGGTGGTACAGATACGCAGTATTTT.

In DNA form, the CDR3 reads TGTGCCAGCAGCCACAGCGCCAACGTTGAAGCTTTCTTT. This sequence encodes CASSHSANVEAFF. The genes are TRBV7-9 and TRBJ1-1; D uncertain. The CDR3 runs 13 residues. The germline V and J ends were trimmed by 5 bases and 7 bases, with 14 bases remaining between them. Germline loops: CDR1 SEHNR, CDR2 FQNEAQ (reference sequence).

The rearrangement uses TRBV7-2 and TRBJ2-7; 9 bases map to TRBD1. V was clipped by 5 bases and J by 4 bases; unmatched bases: 9. CDR3 length equals 15 residues. CDR1 and CDR2 from the germline V gene are SGHTA and FQGNSA. The CDR3 region is CASSPDRGPTYEQYF. The CDR3 region has the DNA TGTGCCAGCAGCCCGGACAGGGGACCTACTTACGAGCAGTACTTC.

In its sample, this clone was seen a few times. The chain couples TRBV4-3 to TRBJ2-1; D might be TRBD1 (5 bases). CDR3 size: 16 residues. V lost 4 bases to trimming and J lost 8 bases, with 21 bases between them. Germline CDR1 LGHNA, CDR2 YSLEER. The CDR3 sequence is CASSPRLSPEGDEQFF. CDR3 nucleotide sequence: TGCGCCAGCAGCCCCAGACTGTCACCGGAAGGGGATGAGCAGTTCTTC.

This chain links TRBV4-3 with TRBJ1-4, with TRBD1 as a possible D gene (6 bases). The V end was cut by 3 bases, the J end by 7 bases, with 12 bases between. Germline V gene data show CDR1 as LGHNA and CDR2 as YSLEER. The CDR3 is made up of 14 amino acids. DNA for the CDR3: TGCGCCAGCAGCCATTCCACAGGGCCTGAAAAACTGTTTTTT. It encodes CASSHSTGPEKLFF.